This T cell receptor beta chain was recovered during a study of blood T cell repertoires in COVID-19. Study details: Spain, Italy and the United States supplied samples that represented acute and convalescent COVID-19.

Measured with immunoSEQ multiplex PCR; TCRdb has only the in-frame clones, and not every one. The sample includes 60,000 to 85,000 clones, roughly 90% of them seen just once. V lost 5 bases and J 0 bases, leaving 9 bases between the germline ends. There are 14 residues in the CDR3. From germline, CDR1 is SGHRS and CDR2 YFSETQ. The rearrangement joins TRBV5-1 to TRBJ1-5; D unresolved. The clonotype was recovered from a man aged 40-50 years with COVID-19, enrolled during active disease. The sample was peripheral blood. The CDR3 region has the DNA TGCGCCAGCAGACCCGAGGGTAGCAATCAGCCCCAGCATTTT. Its protein is CASRPEGSNQPQHF.